What follows are 6 T cell receptor beta chains derived from one specimen sequenced in a study of CD8+CD57+ T cells in acquired aplastic anemia. CDR3 and TCR beta VDJ profiling relied on genomic DNA as the template. TCRdb called the reads again in MiXCR, with one record for every CDR3 protein. The sample records roughly 220,000 distinct CDR3 sequences, 50% to 70% being singletons. All sequencing subjects had displayed CD8+CD57+ cell expansion on flow cytometry. The sample comprised sorted CD4+, CD8+, or CD8+CD57+ T cells (not recorded which) from PBMCs. The receptors were sampled from a human donor with aplastic anemia.

The rearrangement uses TRBV5-5 and TRBJ2-7, with no clear D. This CDR3 has 13 residues. Germline loops: CDR1 SGHKS, CDR2 YYEKEE (reference sequence). V was clipped by 4 bases and J by 3 bases, with 11 bases between them. This CDR3 reads CASSPPPNYEQYF. Written as DNA, the CDR3 is TGTGCCAGCAGCCCCCCCCCGAACTACGAGCAGTACTTC. Full variable domain (remainder filled in from reference TRBV5-5 and TRBJ2-7): DAGVTQSPTHLIKTRGQQVTLRCSPISGHKSVSWYQQVLGQGPQFIFQYYEKEERGRGNFPDRFSARQFPNYSSELNVNALLLGDSALYLCASSPPPNYEQYFGPGTRLTVT.

The chain carries TRBV9 and TRBJ1-1; weak D call: TRBD1 (6 bases). Germline assignment: CDR1 SGDLS and CDR2 YYNGEE. This CDR3 is built from 14 residues. V was shortened by 4 bases and J by 1 base, with 11 bases between the two germline ends. The CDR3 coding sequence is TGTGCCAGCAGCAACCTACAGGGGAACACTGAAGCTTTCTTT. Protein product: CASSNLQGNTEAFF.

A few counts support this clonotype. The CDR3 sequence is CASRGTSGSSYEQYF. CDR3 bases: TGCGCCAGCAGGGGGACTAGCGGGAGCTCCTACGAGCAGTACTTC. The J gene is TRBJ2-7, the V gene TRBV10-2; 14 nucleotides align to TRBD2. There are 15 residues in the CDR3. Germline CDR1 WSHSY, CDR2 SAAADI. Losses at the gene ends were 6 bases for V and 0 bases for J; bases not matched to a gene: 1.

In its sample, this clonotype was seen a few times. The chain links TRBV24-1 to TRBJ2-3; D gene uncertain. V lost 4 bases and J lost 1, with 5 bases in between. The germline CDR1 and CDR2 sequences are KGHDR and SFDVKD. The CDR3 is made up of 13 amino acids. The CDR3 DNA reads TGTGCCACCAGTGACCCGGGCACAGATACGCAGTATTTT. It yields the protein CATSDPGTDTQYF.

The V and J genes are TRBV9 and TRBJ2-7; 9 positions match TRBD2. Germline V gene lookup returns CDR1 SGDLS and CDR2 YYNGEE. V shed 3 bases, J shed 6 bases, and the junction held 10 bases outside the gene matches. This CDR3 has 15 amino acids. Here the CDR3 DNA reads TGTGCCAGCAGCGGAGGTGGTCTAGCGGGGAGCGAGCAGTACTTC. It specifies CASSGGGLAGSEQYF. Complete variable domain (other parts from reference TRBV9 and TRBJ2-7): DSGVTQTPKHLITATGQRVTLRCSPRSGDLSVYWYQQSLDQGLQFLIQYYNGEERAKGNILERFSAQQFPDLHSELNLSSLELGDSALYFCASSGGGLAGSEQYFGPGTRLTVT.

The chain carries TRBV5-1 and TRBJ2-7; D gene unclear. The V end was cut by 2 bases, the J end by 3 bases, with 6 bases between. This CDR3 is 12 amino acids long. CDR1 and CDR2 (germline): SGHRS, YFSETQ. The CDR3 sequence: CASSFDRYEQYF. DNA of the CDR3: TGCGCCAGCAGCTTTGACCGCTACGAGCAGTACTTC.